Below are 9 T cell receptor beta chains sequenced from a single sample in a study of blood T cell repertoires in COVID-19. TCRdb's copy holds only in-frame clones and misses some; the assay was immunoSEQ multiplex PCR. The sample gives about 130,000 clones, 79% of which show up once; around 5% is in the top ten. The sample comprised peripheral blood. These TCRs come from a woman in her 70s with COVID-19, enrolled during active disease.

The chain employs TRBV10-2 and TRBJ2-3, with a tentative D call TRBD2 (6 bases). Germline V CDR1 and CDR2: WSHSY, SAAADI. The CDR3 totals 15 residues. Trimming shortened V by 6 bases and J by 2 bases, and 15 bases separated the two germline ends. In nucleotides, the CDR3 is TGCGCCAGCAGCTTCTCTAGCGAACCCACAGATACGCAGTATTTT. The encoded protein is CASSFSSEPTDTQYF.

The chain couples TRBV20-1 to TRBJ2-7; perhaps D is TRBD1 or TRBD2 (6 bases each). CDR3 length: 14 amino acids. CDR1 and CDR2 (germline): DFQATT, SNEGSKA (reference sequence). V was cut by 3 bases and J by 2 bases, with 14 bases left in between. Here the CDR3 DNA reads TGCAGTGCTAGTGGGAGGACAGACACCTACGAGCAGTACTTC. It specifies CSASGRTDTYEQYF.

This sequence joins TRBV7-2 and TRBJ1-4, with a possible D match to TRBD1 (5 bases). V was pared by 3 bases and J by 3 bases, with 11 bases between. The CDR3 loop spans 15 amino acids. Germline CDR1 and CDR2: SGHTA and FQGNSA. The CDR3 sequence is CASSFSGLANEKLFF. The CDR3 DNA reads as TGTGCCAGCAGCTTTTCAGGGCTAGCTAATGAAAAACTGTTTTTT.

This chain connects TRBV7-3 to TRBJ1-1; maybe TRBD1 (5 bases). Between the trimmed V and J ends, which lost 5 bases and 3 bases, there was a span of 10 bases. The CDR3 spans 13 residues. From germline, CDR1 is SGHTA and CDR2 FQGTGA. Here the CDR3 reads CASSRAQDTEAFF. CDR3 sequence (DNA): TGTGCCAGCAGCCGTGCACAGGACACTGAAGCTTTCTTT.

This clone has only a few counts. V is TRBV27 and J is TRBJ2-3; 9 positions agree with TRBD2. Trimming took 0 bases from V and 6 from J; bases not matched to a gene: 4. The CDR3 length is 15 residues. The germline V gene has CDR1 MNHEY and CDR2 SMNVEV (reference sequence). The CDR3 DNA is TGTGCCAGCAGTTTATCTAGTAGCGGGGGTGATACGCAGTATTTT. Its protein product is CASSLSSSGGDTQYF.

The chain has TRBV7-2 and TRBJ1-2, with 7 bases matching TRBD1. J lost 0 bases, V lost 5 bases, and 6 bases had no gene match. CDR1 is SGHTA, CDR2 FQGNSA, per germline. The CDR3 contains 15 residues. The CDR3 reads CASSVGQAANYGYTF. CDR3 nucleotide sequence: TGTGCCAGCAGCGTTGGACAGGCAGCTAACTATGGCTACACCTTC.

The rearrangement links TRBV7-8 to TRBJ1-2; D ambiguous. The V end was cut by 3 bases, the J end by 8 bases, with 13 bases between. CDR3 length equals 13 residues. Looked up from germline, CDR1 is SGHVS and CDR2 is FQNEAQ. DNA of the CDR3: TGTGCCAGCAGCTTTGGCATAACTAGGGGCTACACCTTC. The encoded protein is CASSFGITRGYTF.

The gene calls are TRBV5-1 and TRBJ1-4, with a possible D match to TRBD1 (6 bases). Germline V gene sequence: CDR1 SGHRS, CDR2 YFSETQ. V lost 4 bases, J lost 0 bases, and 10 bases lay in between. This CDR3 region has 15 residues. The CDR3 loop reads CASSRRTATNEKLFF. CDR3 in DNA: TGCGCCAGCAGCCGACGGACAGCAACTAATGAAAAACTGTTTTTT.

The chain carries TRBV19 and TRBJ1-1; D call uncertain. V dropped 9 bases and J dropped 6 bases, with 20 bases sitting between them. Germline V gene sequence: CDR1 LNHDA, CDR2 SQIVND (reference sequence). This CDR3 is 14 amino acids long. CDR3 in amino acids: CASTTLGGSAEAFF. In nucleotides, the CDR3 is TGTGCCAGCACTACTCTCGGTGGGAGCGCTGAAGCTTTCTTT.